This T cell receptor beta chain came from a study of blood T cell repertoires in COVID-19. Study processing details: For nucleated cells, counts were estimated from reference gene primer amplification. The method was immunoSEQ multiplex PCR; TCRdb's version includes in-frame clones alone and lacks a portion of them. V, J and clone size are taken as reported in that table, and D and trimming were inferred from the DNA itself. The sample yields more than 85,000 clones, around 74% seen once. This TCR came from a woman in her 70s with acute or convalescent COVID-19. Specimen: peripheral blood.

Here the CDR3 reads CASSPTDTVGSYNSPLHF. CDR3 in DNA: TGTGCCAGCAGTCCAACAGACACCGTGGGCTCCTATAATTCACCCCTCCACTTT. The chain joins TRBV6-6 to TRBJ1-6; unclear D gene. The CDR3 consists of 18 residues. CDR1 and CDR2 from the germline V gene are MNHNY and SVGAGI (reference sequence). With 5 bases removed from V and 0 bases from J, the gap between germline ends came to 17 bases.